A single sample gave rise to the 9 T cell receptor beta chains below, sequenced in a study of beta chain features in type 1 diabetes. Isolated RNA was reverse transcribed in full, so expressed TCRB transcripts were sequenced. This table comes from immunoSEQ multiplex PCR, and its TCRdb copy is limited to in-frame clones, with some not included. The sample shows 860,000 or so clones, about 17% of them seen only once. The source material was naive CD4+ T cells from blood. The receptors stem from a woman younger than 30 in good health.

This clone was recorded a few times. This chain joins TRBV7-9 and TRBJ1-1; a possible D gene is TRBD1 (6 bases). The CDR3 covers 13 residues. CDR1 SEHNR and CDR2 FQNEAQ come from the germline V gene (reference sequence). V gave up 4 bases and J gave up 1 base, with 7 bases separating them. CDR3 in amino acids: CASSSTGNTEAFF. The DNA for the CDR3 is TGTGCCAGCAGCTCGACAGGGAACACTGAAGCTTTCTTT. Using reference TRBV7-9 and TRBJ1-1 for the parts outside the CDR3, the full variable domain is DTGVSQNPRHKITKRGQNVTFRCDPISEHNRLYWYRQTLGQGPEFLTYFQNEAQLEKSRLLSDRFSAERPKGSFSTLEIQRTEQGDSAMYLCASSSTGNTEAFFGQGTRLTVV.

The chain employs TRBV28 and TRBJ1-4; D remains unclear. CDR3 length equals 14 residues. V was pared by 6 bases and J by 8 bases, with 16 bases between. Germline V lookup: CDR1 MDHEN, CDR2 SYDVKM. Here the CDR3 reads CASRETGVQEKLFF. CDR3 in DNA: TGTGCCAGCAGGGAGACTGGGGTACAAGAAAAACTGTTTTTT.

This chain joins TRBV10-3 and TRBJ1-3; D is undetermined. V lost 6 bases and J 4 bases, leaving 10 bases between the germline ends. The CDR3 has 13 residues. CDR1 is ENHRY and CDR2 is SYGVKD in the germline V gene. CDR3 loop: CAISPGIGNTIYF. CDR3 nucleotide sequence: TGTGCCATCAGCCCCGGGATCGGAAACACCATATATTTT.

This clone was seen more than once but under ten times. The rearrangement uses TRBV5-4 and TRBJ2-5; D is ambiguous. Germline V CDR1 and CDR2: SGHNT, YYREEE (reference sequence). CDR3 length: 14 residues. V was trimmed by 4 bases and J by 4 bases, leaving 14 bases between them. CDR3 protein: CASSRGDLRETQYF. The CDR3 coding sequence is TGTGCCAGCAGCCGCGGAGACTTGAGAGAGACCCAGTACTTC.

The CDR3 reads CASSPVWDGELFF. The CDR3 nucleotides read TGTGCCAGCAGCCCTGTGTGGGACGGGGAGCTGTTTTTT. V usage is TRBV11-2 and J usage is TRBJ2-2; D is undetermined. Trimming removed 5 bases at V and 7 bases at J, with 11 bases between. Germline V lookup: CDR1 SGHAT, CDR2 FQNNGV. The CDR3 has 13 residues.

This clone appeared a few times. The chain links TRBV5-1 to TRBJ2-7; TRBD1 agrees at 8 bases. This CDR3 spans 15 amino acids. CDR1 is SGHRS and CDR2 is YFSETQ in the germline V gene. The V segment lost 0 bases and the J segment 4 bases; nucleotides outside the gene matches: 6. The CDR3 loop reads CASSLVQGVEYEQYF. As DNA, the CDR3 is TGCGCCAGCAGCTTGGTACAGGGGGTAGAGTACGAGCAGTACTTC.

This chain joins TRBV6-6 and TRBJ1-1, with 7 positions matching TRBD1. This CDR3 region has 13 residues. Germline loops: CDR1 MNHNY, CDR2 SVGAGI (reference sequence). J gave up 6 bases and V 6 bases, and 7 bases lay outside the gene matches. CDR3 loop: CASRDRESSEAFF. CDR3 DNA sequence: TGTGCCAGCAGAGACAGGGAAAGTTCTGAAGCTTTCTTT.

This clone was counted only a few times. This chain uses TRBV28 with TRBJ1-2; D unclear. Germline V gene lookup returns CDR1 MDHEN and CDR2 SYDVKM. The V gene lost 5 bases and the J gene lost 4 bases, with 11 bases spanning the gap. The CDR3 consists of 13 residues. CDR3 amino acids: CASSRKVVYGYTF. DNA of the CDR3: TGTGCCAGCAGTCGTAAGGTAGTCTATGGCTACACCTTC.

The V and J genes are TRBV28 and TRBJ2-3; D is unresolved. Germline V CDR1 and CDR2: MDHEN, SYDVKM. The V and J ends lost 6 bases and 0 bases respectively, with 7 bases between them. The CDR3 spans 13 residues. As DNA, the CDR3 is TGTGCCAGCAGGTCACCCAGCACAGATACGCAGTATTTT. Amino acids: CASRSPSTDTQYF.